The present entry profiles one T cell receptor (beta chain) with its context. What it recognizes is unknown. Germline assignment: CDR1 SGHRS and CDR2 YFSETQ. The CDR3 is 13 residues long. The V and J ends lost 4 bases and 9 bases, in that order; junction bases with no gene match: 8. The data originate from a study of cytomegalovirus exposure and HLA in healthy donors. The PCR used 60 Vbeta and 13 Jbeta primers. The method was immunoSEQ multiplex PCR; TCRdb's version includes in-frame clones alone and lacks a portion of them. The table lists under 250,000 clones, about 80% of them singletons. Study findings and constraints: Solely CMV serostatus was available to characterize immune exposure.

The chain couples TRBV5-1 to TRBJ1-2; the match to TRBD1 covers 8 bases. The specimen sequenced was PBMCs. The clonotype comes from a man aged 30 to 39 in good health and CMV-seronegative. This CDR3 reads CASSDGTGGSYTF. The CDR3 nucleotides are TGCGCCAGCAGCGACGGGACAGGCGGAAGCTACACCTTC.